This passage covers 12 T cell receptor beta chains from one sample sequenced in a study of CD8+ T cells in alopecia areata. Treatment given: oral pan-JAK inhibitor, 5-10 mg twice daily. It was cDNA, reverse transcribed from extracted RNA, that served as the sequencing template. Sequencing used immunoSEQ multiplex PCR; TCRdb keeps in-frame clones, though not all of them. The sample includes about 100,000 clones, 44% of them seen just once. Sequenced here: CD8+ T cells sorted from blood, sampled at week 24, from a patient treated with tofacitinib. The receptors here all came from a human donor with alopecia areata.

The chain is built from TRBV19 and TRBJ2-1; D might be TRBD2 (5 bases). V lost 5 bases to trimming and J lost 4 bases, with 15 bases between them. In germline, CDR1 is LNHDA, CDR2 SQIVND (reference sequence). The CDR3 runs 15 residues. The CDR3 is CASSPNRGWYNEQFF. The CDR3 bases are TGTGCCAGTAGTCCAAACCGCGGGTGGTACAATGAGCAGTTCTTC.

By sample fraction, this clone is medium-sized. The identical CDR3 is also encoded by other nucleotide sequences in the sample. The CDR3 loop reads CASSLKVEGTEAFF. CDR3 nucleotides: TGTGCCAGCAGCTTAAAGGTGGAGGGAACTGAAGCTTTCTTT. The chain uses TRBV7-3 and TRBJ1-1, with no clear D. V was clipped by 1 base and J by 5 bases, with 11 bases between them. The CDR3 extends over 14 amino acids. CDR1 SGHTA and CDR2 FQGTGA come from the germline V gene.

The V call is TRBV9, the J call TRBJ2-1; 7 bases are shared with TRBD2. There are 16 residues in the CDR3. Germline V gene sequence: CDR1 SGDLS, CDR2 YYNGEE. The V gene end was trimmed by 4 bases and the J gene end by 9 bases; junction bases not matched to a gene: 16. The CDR3 sequence: CASSSNAERGRGEQFF. The CDR3 DNA is TGTGCCAGCAGCTCAAACGCCGAGCGAGGGAGGGGTGAGCAGTTCTTC.

This chain connects TRBV13 to TRBJ1-1; 7 nucleotides agree with TRBD1. There are 14 residues in the CDR3. J lost 3 bases, V lost 3 bases, and 4 bases had no gene match. CDR1 and CDR2 from the germline V gene are PRHDT and FYEKMQ (reference sequence). CDR3 in amino acids: CASSFRQGYTEAFF. DNA of the CDR3: TGTGCCAGCAGCTTTAGACAGGGCTACACTGAAGCTTTCTTT.

The V and J genes are TRBV19 and TRBJ2-1, with TRBD2 matching over 14 bases. Trimming cost V 6 bases and J 6 bases; bases outside gene matches: 1. The germline gives CDR1 LNHDA, CDR2 SQIVND (reference sequence). This CDR3 region has 14 residues. The CDR3 loop reads CASRGLAGGNEQFF. CDR3 bases: TGTGCCAGTAGAGGACTAGCGGGAGGCAATGAGCAGTTCTTC.

The chain carries TRBV6-1 and TRBJ2-2, with D perhaps matching TRBD1 (5 bases). Deletions cut 4 bases from V and 14 bases from J, with 14 bases between. Germline CDR1 and CDR2: MNHNS and SASEGT. The CDR3 sequence is 12 residues long. The CDR3 sequence is CASSVMAGKLFF. Here the CDR3 DNA reads TGTGCCAGCAGTGTTATGGCAGGGAAACTGTTTTTT.

The chain is built from TRBV2 and TRBJ2-1; D is possibly TRBD2 (6 bases). The CDR3 is 16 amino acids. Germline-derived CDR1 and CDR2 are SNHLY and FYNNEI. Trimming left V 2 bases short and J 7 bases short, with 18 bases between. In DNA, the CDR3 is TGTGCCAGCAGTGAATACTTTGGCGGGACCACTAATGAGCAGTTCTTC. It encodes CASSEYFGGTTNEQFF.

This clone was picked up a small number of times. The chain links TRBV29-1 to TRBJ2-7; 8 positions match TRBD1. The CDR3 is 13 amino acids. CDR1 and CDR2 (germline): SQVTM, ANQGSEA. The V segment lost 4 bases and the J segment 4 bases; nucleotides outside the gene matches: 6. The CDR3 DNA follows: TGCAGCGTTGGAGGGACAGGATATTACGAGCAGTACTTC. It specifies CSVGGTGYYEQYF.

V is TRBV4-1 and J is TRBJ1-2; 7 bases fit TRBD1. Per germline, CDR1 MGHRA and CDR2 YSYEKL. CDR3 length equals 14 residues. V shed 8 bases, J shed 4 bases, and the junction held 10 bases outside the gene matches. This CDR3 reads CASGRQGEAYGYTF. DNA of the CDR3: TGCGCCAGCGGGAGACAGGGTGAGGCCTATGGCTACACCTTC.

The rearrangement joins TRBV4-1 to TRBJ1-1; weak D call: TRBD1 (6 bases). Germline lookup yields CDR1 MGHRA and CDR2 YSYEKL. Trimming shortened V by 5 bases and J by 3 bases, and 13 bases separated the two germline ends. The CDR3 loop spans 14 amino acids. The chain's CDR3 is CASSSRGLDTEAFF. The CDR3 nucleotides are TGCGCCAGCAGCTCCAGGGGATTGGACACTGAAGCTTTCTTT.

Many counts were recorded for this clone. The J gene is TRBJ2-1, the V gene TRBV5-1, with 8 bases matching TRBD2. This CDR3 has 15 residues. Trimming removed 4 bases from V and 2 bases from J; junction bases left unmatched: 5. CDR1 SGHRS and CDR2 YFSETQ come from the germline V gene. CDR3 sequence reads: CASSQGLAPYNEQFF. The CDR3 nucleotides are TGCGCCAGCAGCCAAGGACTAGCCCCCTACAATGAGCAGTTCTTC. The full variable domain, completed using reference TRBV5-1 and TRBJ2-1, is KAGVTQTPRYLIKTRGQQVTLSCSPISGHRSVSWYQQTPGQGLQFLFEYFSETQRNKGNFPGRFSGRQFSNSRSEMNVSTLELGDSALYLCASSQGLAPYNEQFFGPGTRLTVL.

V and J are TRBV7-9 and TRBJ2-2; no definite D call. This CDR3 is 16 amino acids long. Per germline, CDR1 SEHNR and CDR2 FQNEAQ (reference sequence). V was shortened by 6 bases and J by 1 base, with 15 bases between the two germline ends. The CDR3 coding sequence is TGTGCCAGCAGTCGAAGAGGTGGCGGGAACACCGGGGAGCTGTTTTTT. Translation: CASSRRGGGNTGELFF. The complete variable domain, with remaining parts taken from reference TRBV7-9 and TRBJ2-2, reads DTGVSQNPRHKITKRGQNVTFRCDPISEHNRLYWYRQTLGQGPEFLTYFQNEAQLEKSRLLSDRFSAERPKGSFSTLEIQRTEQGDSAMYLCASSRRGGGNTGELFFGEGSRLTVL.